These 23 T cell receptor beta chains originate from one sample sequenced in a study of OX40 agonist ivuxolimab in advanced cancers. Clones were sequenced by immunoSEQ multiplex PCR, and TCRdb holds only the in-frame ones, with some missing. The sample lists about 20,000 clones; approximately 70% were seen once. Sample: CD4+ or CD8+ T cells sorted from blood, taken in a trial of the OX40 agonist ivuxolimab. The source is an adult with an advanced solid tumor such as melanoma, head and neck, liver or kidney cancer.

Here the CDR3 DNA reads TGCGCCAGCAGCCAAGATCTAACAGGGATAGCCTACGAGCAGTACTTC. Encoded protein: CASSQDLTGIAYEQYF. The chain links TRBV4-1 to TRBJ2-7; perhaps TRBD1 as D (6 bases). Deletions cut 0 bases from V and 2 bases from J, with 14 bases between. Germline loops: CDR1 MGHRA, CDR2 YSYEKL. The CDR3 runs to 16 residues.

DNA for the CDR3: TGTGCCAGCATTGGTATAGGAGAGACCCAGTACTTC. This encodes CASIGIGETQYF. V gene TRBV6-5 combines with J gene TRBJ2-5; D not resolved. CDR3 size: 12 residues. Looked up from germline, CDR1 is MNHEY and CDR2 is SVGAGI. V dropped 7 bases and J dropped 4 bases, with 10 bases sitting between them.

About this clone itself: One junction end disagrees with the germline gene, perhaps due to a read error. V and J are TRBV5-4 and TRBJ1-2; a weak D match, TRBD1 (5 bases). The CDR3 extends over 17 amino acids. Per the germline V gene, CDR1 is SGHNT and CDR2 is YYREEE (reference sequence). The CDR3 coding sequence is TGCGCCAGCAGCCAAGCTTTTCGGGGGAGGGAGAACTATGGCTACACCTTC. It encodes CASSQAFRGRENYGYTF.

V and J are TRBV7-9 and TRBJ1-2, with TRBD1 matching over 8 bases. The V gene's germline CDR1 is SEHNR and CDR2 FQNEAQ (reference sequence). The junction had 8 bases not matched to a gene; V was cut back by 7 bases and J by 7 bases. The CDR3 length is 13 residues. The chain's CDR3 is CASIPDRDAGYTF. The CDR3 nucleotides read TGTGCCAGCATCCCGGACAGGGATGCTGGCTACACCTTC. Full variable domain (missing parts from reference TRBV7-9 and TRBJ1-2): DTGVSQNPRHKITKRGQNVTFRCDPISEHNRLYWYRQTLGQGPEFLTYFQNEAQLEKSRLLSDRFSAERPKGSFSTLEIQRTEQGDSAMYLCASIPDRDAGYTFGSGTRLTVV.

In this sample, this clone turned up a few times. This chain joins TRBV4-1 and TRBJ2-7, with 9 bases matching TRBD1. Trimming cost V 4 bases and J 5 bases; bases outside gene matches: 6. The CDR3 consists of 14 residues. From germline, CDR1 is MGHRA and CDR2 YSYEKL. Here the CDR3 reads CASSPGDRDNEQYF. As DNA, the CDR3 is TGCGCCAGCAGCCCAGGGGACAGGGATAACGAGCAGTACTTC.

This chain connects TRBV2 to TRBJ1-1, with D hard to call. Germline V gene sequence: CDR1 SNHLY, CDR2 FYNNEI. V was pared by 3 bases and J by 2 bases, with 7 bases between. The length of the CDR3 is 13 residues. CDR3 sequence: CASSDRINTEAFF. The CDR3 DNA follows: TGTGCCAGCAGTGACAGGATTAACACTGAAGCTTTCTTT.

The rearrangement links TRBV5-6 to TRBJ1-2, with D unresolved. This CDR3 has 15 amino acids. Trimming removed 0 bases at V and 4 bases at J, with 13 bases between. Germline V lookup: CDR1 SGHDT, CDR2 YYEEEE. The CDR3 protein is CASSLEIRKLYGYTF. In DNA form, the CDR3 reads TGTGCCAGCAGCTTGGAAATCAGGAAACTCTATGGCTACACCTTC.

The V call is TRBV6-5, the J call TRBJ2-5, with unresolved D. CDR3 length equals 11 residues. The V end lost 3 bases, the J end lost 5 bases, and 4 bases lay between the germline ends. CDR1 and CDR2 from the germline V gene are MNHEY and SVGAGI. The DNA for the CDR3 is TGTGCCAGCAGTTATATGGAGACCCAGTACTTC. Translation gives CASSYMETQYF.

V is TRBV11-1 and J is TRBJ2-5, with D tentatively TRBD1 (6 bases). Germline assignment: CDR1 SGHAT and CDR2 FQDESV (reference sequence). The CDR3 spans 14 residues. Trimming took off 4 bases at V and 3 bases at J, with 12 bases between the two ends. The CDR3 bases are TGTGCCAGCAGCTCCCAATCAGGGGAAGAGACCCAGTACTTC. Amino acids: CASSSQSGEETQYF.

Here the CDR3 reads CASSLSGGRDEQFF. The CDR3, as DNA: TGTGCCAGCAGCTTGTCGGGGGGTAGGGATGAGCAGTTCTTC. This rearrangement joins TRBV7-2 to TRBJ2-1; 7 bases map to TRBD2. V trimming: 3 bases; J trimming: 8 bases; junction bases outside the gene matches: 7. Germline V gene data show CDR1 as SGHTA and CDR2 as FQGNSA. The CDR3 has 14 residues.

V and J are TRBV11-2 and TRBJ2-1; D unclear. The CDR3 has 13 residues. V was shortened by 3 bases and J by 8 bases, with 11 bases between the two germline ends. Germline CDR1 SGHAT, CDR2 FQNNGV. The CDR3 loop is CASSFITLHEQFF. The CDR3 DNA reads as TGTGCCAGCAGCTTCATTACTCTCCATGAGCAGTTCTTC. The whole variable domain, filled in from reference TRBV11-2 and TRBJ2-1, reads EAGVAQSPRYKIIEKRQSVAFWCNPISGHATLYWYQQILGQGPKLLIQFQNNGVVDDSQLPKDRFSAERLKGVDSTLKIQPAKLEDSAVYLCASSFITLHEQFFGPGTRLTVL.

The gene calls are TRBV23-1 and TRBJ2-7; D possibly corresponds to TRBD2 (5 bases). Being an ORF, TRBV23-1 has a function that is uncertain. Trimming removed 2 bases from V and 0 bases from J, with 20 bases in between. CDR3 size: 18 residues. CDR3 nucleotide sequence: TGCGCCAGCAGTCAAGCCCTTCCCCGGGCGGGCATCTCCTACGAGCAGTACTTC. It specifies CASSQALPRAGISYEQYF.

The rearrangement links TRBV7-3 to TRBJ1-2; 9 positions match TRBD1. Germline CDR1 and CDR2: SGHTA and FQGTGA. The CDR3 has 12 residues. V lost 4 bases and J lost 8; bases outside the gene matches: 2. The DNA of the CDR3 is TGTGCCAGCAGCTCTACAGGGGGCGGCTACACCTTC. This encodes CASSSTGGGYTF. Variable domain in full (rest from reference TRBV7-3 and TRBJ1-2): GAGVSQTPSNKVTEKGKYVELRCDPISGHTALYWYRQSLGQGPEFLIYFQGTGAADDSGLPNDRFFAVRPEGSVSTLKIQRTERGDSAVYLCASSSTGGGYTFGSGTRLTVV.

The chain couples TRBV11-3 to TRBJ2-5; no definite D call. Germline CDR1 SGHNT, CDR2 YENEEA. The length of the CDR3 is 14 residues. Trimming removed 2 bases at V and 2 bases at J, with 9 bases between. CDR3 loop: CASSLFAGQETQYF. The CDR3 nucleotides are TGTGCCAGCAGCTTATTTGCTGGACAAGAGACCCAGTACTTC.

The chain couples TRBV29-1 to TRBJ2-7; D gene ambiguous. This CDR3 is 11 amino acids long. From germline, CDR1 is SQVTM and CDR2 ANQGSEA. Deletions cut 0 bases from V and 5 bases from J, with 5 bases between. CDR3 in DNA: TGCAGCGTTGAAGAATTCAACGAGCAGTACTTC. Translation: CSVEEFNEQYF.

The chain has TRBV7-3 and TRBJ2-3; D could derive from TRBD1 or TRBD2 (6 bases each). Trimming took off 3 bases at V and 6 bases at J, with 13 bases between the two ends. This CDR3 is 14 amino acids long. Germline V gives CDR1 SGHTA, CDR2 FQGTGA. CDR3 loop: CASSFLGGRDTQYF. In DNA form, the CDR3 reads TGTGCCAGCAGCTTTCTCGGGGGCCGGGATACGCAGTATTTT. The variable domain in full, completed from reference TRBV7-3 and TRBJ2-3, reads GAGVSQTPSNKVTEKGKYVELRCDPISGHTALYWYRQSLGQGPEFLIYFQGTGAADDSGLPNDRFFAVRPEGSVSTLKIQRTERGDSAVYLCASSFLGGRDTQYFGPGTRLTVL.

Remarks on this clone: Mismatch with germline at one junction end may stem from a read error. The rearrangement links TRBV6-5 to TRBJ2-1, with 7 bases lining up with TRBD1. CDR3 length: 14 amino acids. Germline lookup yields CDR1 MNHEY and CDR2 SVGAGI. CDR3 sequence (DNA): TGTGCCAGCAGTTACAGGGGGCCCTACGATGAGCAGTTCTTC. Translating it yields CASSYRGPYDEQFF.

The V gene is TRBV29-1, the J gene TRBJ2-1; TRBD2 might be the D (5 bases). Germline loops: CDR1 SQVTM, CDR2 ANQGSEA. CDR3 length: 11 amino acids. V lost 4 bases to trimming and J lost 9 bases, with 10 bases between them. The DNA for the CDR3 is TGCAGCGTTGTTAGGAGCGGTGAGCAGTTCTTC. The encoded protein is CSVVRSGEQFF.

This chain uses TRBV7-9 with TRBJ2-7; 7 nucleotides match TRBD1. V was clipped by 4 bases and J by 7 bases; unmatched bases: 13. Germline V lookup: CDR1 SEHNR, CDR2 FQNEAQ (reference sequence). This CDR3 region has 15 residues. CDR3 region: CASSSGTDSTIEQYF. CDR3 DNA sequence: TGTGCCAGCAGCTCGGGGACAGATAGCACCATTGAGCAGTACTTC.

In this sample, this clone turned up a few times. An end of the junction differs from the germline gene, which may be a read error. The V gene is TRBV7-9, the J gene TRBJ2-2; perhaps TRBD2 as D (6 bases). Germline values: CDR1 SEHNR, CDR2 FQNEAQ (reference sequence). The CDR3 has 17 residues. The CDR3 here is CASSPRWAGHSTGELFF. The CDR3 DNA follows: TGCGCCAGCAGCCCGAGGTGGGCGGGGCACTCTACCGGGGAGCTGTTTTTT. The variable domain in full, with the rest retrieved from reference TRBV7-9 and TRBJ2-2, is DTGVSQNPRHKITKRGQNVTFRCDPISEHNRLYWYRQTLGQGPEFLTYFQNEAQLEKSRLLSDRFSAERPKGSFSTLEIQRTEQGDSAMYLCASSPRWAGHSTGELFFGEGSRLTVL.

The chain carries TRBV5-5 and TRBJ2-7, with 7 positions matching TRBD1. From germline, CDR1 is SGHKS and CDR2 YYEKEE (reference sequence). CDR3 length: 14 residues. V lost 3 bases and J lost 6; bases outside the gene matches: 9. The DNA for the CDR3 is TGTGCCAGCAGCTCCCCCGACAGGGCGCTCGAGCAGTACTTC. This translates into CASSSPDRALEQYF.

The CDR3: CASTPAYPFTDTQYF. Written as DNA, the CDR3 is TGCGCCAGTACACCGGCCTACCCCTTCACAGATACGCAGTATTTT. The rearrangement links TRBV5-1 to TRBJ2-3; D is unclear. Trimming took 8 bases from V and 2 from J, leaving 18 bases between them. This CDR3 is built from 15 residues. Germline values: CDR1 SGHRS, CDR2 YFSETQ.

This chain uses TRBV28 with TRBJ1-1, with 7 positions matching TRBD1. Trimming removed 9 bases from V and 1 base from J; junction bases left unmatched: 8. The germline V gene has CDR1 MDHEN and CDR2 SYDVKM. This CDR3 is built from 14 residues. For the CDR3, the DNA is TGTGCCAGTCGCTGGACAGGAGAGAACACTGAAGCTTTCTTT. Translated, it gives CASRWTGENTEAFF.